These 29 T cell receptor beta chains were sequenced from one sample in a study of blood T cell repertoires in COVID-19. TCRdb's table, derived via immunoSEQ multiplex PCR, lists solely in-frame clones and lacks some. There are over 250,000 clones in the sample; roughly four fifths occur only once, and around 10% lies in the top ten. The sample consisted of peripheral blood. The receptor source for this set is a woman aged 50 to 65 who had recovered from COVID-19.

The chain has TRBV19 and TRBJ1-5; perhaps TRBD1 as D (6 bases). Trimming stripped 4 bases from V and 6 bases from J, with 13 bases between. The CDR3 totals 14 residues. Germline CDR1 and CDR2: LNHDA and SQIVND (reference sequence). CDR3 sequence reads: CASSKPDSVQPQHF. CDR3 nucleotides: TGTGCCAGTAGTAAACCGGACAGTGTTCAGCCCCAGCATTTT.

V is TRBV19 and J is TRBJ1-5; D is unclear. In germline, CDR1 is LNHDA, CDR2 SQIVND (reference sequence). The CDR3 loop spans 13 amino acids. V was clipped by 3 bases and J by 5 bases, with 8 bases between them. CDR3 residues: CASSIGVDQPQHF. The DNA for the CDR3 is TGTGCCAGTAGTATTGGAGTAGATCAGCCCCAGCATTTT.

The V call is TRBV20-1, the J call TRBJ2-2, with TRBD2 matching over 7 bases. Unmatched junction bases numbered 3, after V lost 3 bases and J lost 5 bases. The CDR3 totals 13 residues. From germline, CDR1 is DFQATT and CDR2 SNEGSKA (reference sequence). In nucleotides, the CDR3 is TGCAGTGCTAGTCAAGCGGGAACCGGGGAGCTGTTTTTT. Translated: CSASQAGTGELFF.

V usage is TRBV7-9 and J usage is TRBJ2-2; 7 bases align to TRBD1. Germline V gene data show CDR1 as SEHNR and CDR2 as FQNEAQ (reference sequence). The CDR3 totals 15 residues. The J segment lost 1 base and the V segment lost 4 bases, leaving 3 bases of the junction unmatched. This CDR3 is CASSSGQMNTGELFF. DNA of the CDR3: TGTGCCAGCAGCTCGGGACAGATGAACACCGGGGAGCTGTTTTTT.

The chain recombines TRBV3-1 (or the pseudogene TRBV3-2) with TRBJ1-1, with D perhaps TRBD1 (5 bases). V gave up 2 bases and J gave up 4 bases, with 8 bases separating them. The CDR3 is 13 amino acids. Germline V gives CDR1 LGHDT, CDR2 YNNKEL (reference sequence). CDR3 sequence reads: CASSQPGLTEAFF. DNA of the CDR3: TGTGCCAGCAGCCAACCAGGGCTCACTGAAGCTTTCTTT.

The chain employs TRBV12-3 or TRBV12-4 and TRBJ1-2; no clear D gene. The V end lost 2 bases, the J end lost 4 bases, and 8 bases lay between the germline ends. CDR3 length: 13 residues. The CDR3 DNA sequence: TGTGCCAGCAGTTTACAGGAATCCTATGGCTACACCTTC. Translating gives CASSLQESYGYTF.

The genes are TRBV2 and TRBJ1-1; possibly TRBD1 for D (5 bases). V dropped 11 bases and J dropped 1 base, with 14 bases sitting between them. CDR1 is SNHLY, CDR2 FYNNEI, per germline. CDR3 size: 13 residues. The CDR3 DNA follows: TGTGCCGGTTGCAGGGAGGGGAACACTGAAGCTTTCTTT. Residues: CAGCREGNTEAFF.

The V call is TRBV20-1, the J call TRBJ1-5; no reliable D call. V was pared by 3 bases and J by 0 bases, with 12 bases between. The CDR3 covers 15 residues. CDR1 is DFQATT, CDR2 SNEGSKA, per germline (reference sequence). This chain's CDR3 is CSASGRRYSNQPQHF. The CDR3 DNA reads as TGCAGTGCTAGTGGACGGAGATATAGCAATCAGCCCCAGCATTTT.

This clone occurred once. V and J are TRBV5-1 and TRBJ2-1; the D is unclear. V was pared by 2 bases and J by 7 bases, with 7 bases between. The CDR3 has 12 amino acids. Germline V gene lookup returns CDR1 SGHRS and CDR2 YFSETQ. Written as DNA, the CDR3 is TGCGCCAGCAGCTTCCCCGTTAATGAGCAGTTCTTC. This translates into CASSFPVNEQFF. The whole variable domain, filled in from reference TRBV5-1 and TRBJ2-1, reads KAGVTQTPRYLIKTRGQQVTLSCSPISGHRSVSWYQQTPGQGLQFLFEYFSETQRNKGNFPGRFSGRQFSNSRSEMNVSTLELGDSALYLCASSFPVNEQFFGPGTRLTVL.

The rearrangement joins TRBV7-2 to TRBJ2-7, with 10 bases fitting TRBD1. The CDR3 covers 15 residues. Germline CDR1 SGHTA, CDR2 FQGNSA. The V segment lost 5 bases and the J segment 3 bases; nucleotides outside the gene matches: 7. The CDR3 region is CASSERTGGFYEQYF. In DNA, the CDR3 is TGTGCCAGCAGCGAAAGGACAGGGGGTTTCTACGAGCAGTACTTC.

V gene TRBV28 combines with J gene TRBJ2-7; unclear D gene. The CDR3 consists of 13 residues. Germline assignment: CDR1 MDHEN and CDR2 SYDVKM. The germline V and J ends were trimmed by 11 bases and 0 bases, with 14 bases remaining between them. CDR3 bases: TGTGCCTCGCGCCGCATCAACTCCTACGAGCAGTACTTC. Its translation is CASRRINSYEQYF.

The V gene is TRBV5-1, the J gene TRBJ1-4, with TRBD1 matching 9 bases. CDR1 SGHRS and CDR2 YFSETQ come from the germline V gene. The J segment lost 8 bases and the V segment lost 4 bases, leaving 6 bases of the junction unmatched. The CDR3 length is 14 residues. CDR3 sequence reads: CASSPTGGREKLFF. CDR3 DNA sequence: TGCGCCAGCAGCCCGACAGGGGGAAGAGAAAAACTGTTTTTT.

The chain recombines TRBV19 with TRBJ2-3, with 7 bases aligning to TRBD1. Germline values: CDR1 LNHDA, CDR2 SQIVND (reference sequence). The CDR3 length is 19 residues. V shed 6 bases and J 2 bases; nucleotides not matched to a gene: 20. As DNA, the CDR3 is TGTGCCAGTAGCAGACTGCCGGGACAGAAGGCGGAACACACAGATACGCAGTATTTT. Its protein is CASSRLPGQKAEHTDTQYF.

The CDR3 spells CASSDRGNNQPQHF. The CDR3 nucleotides are TGTGCCAGCAGTGACAGGGGGAACAATCAGCCCCAGCATTTT. This chain connects TRBV25-1 to TRBJ1-5; 7 bases agree with TRBD1. CDR1 MGHDK and CDR2 SYGVNS come from the germline V gene. The J segment lost 3 bases and the V segment lost 3 bases, leaving 2 bases of the junction unmatched. CDR3 length equals 14 residues.

This clone was seen only a few times. This chain connects TRBV4-1 to TRBJ2-2; no clear D. Germline lookup yields CDR1 MGHRA and CDR2 YSYEKL. V dropped 0 bases and J dropped 5 bases, with 10 bases sitting between them. CDR3 length equals 15 residues. CDR3 sequence reads: CASSQDQVTTGELFF. CDR3 DNA: TGCGCCAGCAGCCAAGATCAAGTTACTACCGGGGAGCTGTTTTTT.

This chain links TRBV19 with TRBJ1-1, with 10 nucleotides matching TRBD1. The V gene's germline CDR1 is LNHDA and CDR2 SQIVND (reference sequence). The CDR3 is made up of 16 amino acids. With V trimmed by 5 bases and J by 3 bases, 9 bases remained unmatched. This chain's CDR3 is CASSANPGTGDTEAFF. The CDR3 region has the DNA TGTGCCAGTAGTGCGAACCCCGGGACAGGGGACACTGAAGCTTTCTTT.

This clone turned up a few times. CDR3 in amino acids: CASSQVPADYEQYF. CDR3 nucleotides: TGCGCCAGCAGCCAAGTCCCAGCGGACTACGAGCAGTACTTC. This chain uses TRBV4-1 with TRBJ2-7; possibly TRBD2 for D (5 bases). The V gene's germline CDR1 is MGHRA and CDR2 YSYEKL. This CDR3 is 14 amino acids long. V lost 1 base and J 3 bases, leaving 10 bases between the germline ends.

The chain couples TRBV30 to TRBJ2-5, with 8 positions matching TRBD2. J lost 9 bases, V lost 3 bases, and 6 bases had no gene match. The CDR3 is made up of 12 amino acids. Looked up from germline, CDR1 is GTSNPN and CDR2 is SVGIG (reference sequence). The CDR3 spells CAWRKNSGAQYF. CDR3 bases: TGTGCCTGGAGGAAGAATAGCGGGGCCCAGTACTTC.

This sequence joins TRBV3-1 (or the pseudogene TRBV3-2) and TRBJ2-1, with 12 bases identical to TRBD2. Unmatched junction bases numbered 3, after V lost 6 bases and J lost 9 bases. The CDR3 extends over 13 amino acids. In germline, CDR1 is LGHDT, CDR2 YNNKEL (reference sequence). The CDR3 sequence: CASSQTSGGEQFF. In DNA form, the CDR3 reads TGTGCCAGCAGTCAGACTAGCGGGGGTGAGCAGTTCTTC.

In its sample, this clone was seen a few times. This sequence joins TRBV7-2 and TRBJ2-1; TRBD2 matches at 8 bases. This CDR3 is 14 amino acids long. The junction had 2 bases not matched to a gene; V was cut back by 5 bases and J by 2 bases. Germline V CDR1 and CDR2: SGHTA, FQGNSA. The CDR3 coding sequence is TGTGCCAGCAGCACCGGGAGGGCCTACAATGAGCAGTTCTTC. Residues: CASSTGRAYNEQFF.

The chain employs TRBV5-1 and TRBJ1-1, with TRBD1 identical over 9 bases. Germline V gene data show CDR1 as SGHRS and CDR2 as YFSETQ. CDR3 length: 17 residues. Unmatched junction bases numbered 9, after V lost 2 bases and J lost 1 base. DNA for the CDR3: TGCGCCAGCAGCTTAGGACAGGGGCACGTGGAGAACACTGAAGCTTTCTTT. It encodes CASSLGQGHVENTEAFF.

This rearrangement joins TRBV4-3 to TRBJ2-7; 7 bases are shared with TRBD2. V gave up 0 bases and J gave up 3 bases; unmatched junction bases: 5. The CDR3 extends over 15 amino acids. Germline CDR1 LGHNA, CDR2 YSLEER. In nucleotides, the CDR3 is TGCGCCAGCAGCCAAGAGTCTAGCGGAAACTACGAGCAGTACTTC. This codes for CASSQESSGNYEQYF.

The rearrangement links TRBV29-1 to TRBJ1-5, with 7 bases identical to TRBD1. The J segment lost 1 base and the V segment lost 5 bases, leaving 5 bases of the junction unmatched. The germline gives CDR1 SQVTM, CDR2 ANQGSEA. The CDR3 totals 14 residues. The CDR3 sequence is CSVQGDDSNQPQHF. The CDR3 DNA is TGCAGCGTTCAGGGGGATGACAGCAATCAGCCCCAGCATTTT.

The genes are TRBV27 and TRBJ2-3, with 7 bases aligning to TRBD1. This CDR3 spans 16 amino acids. Germline values: CDR1 MNHEY, CDR2 SMNVEV (reference sequence). With 5 bases clipped from V and 2 bases from J, the junction kept 10 bases outside the gene matches. The CDR3 reads CASSLDPGQNTDTQYF. For the CDR3, the DNA is TGTGCCAGCAGTCTTGACCCGGGACAGAACACAGATACGCAGTATTTT.

V gene TRBV19 combines with J gene TRBJ2-3; 8 bases agree with TRBD2. V gave up 11 bases and J gave up 5 bases; unmatched junction bases: 9. Per germline, CDR1 LNHDA and CDR2 SQIVND (reference sequence). CDR3 length: 13 amino acids. The CDR3 reads CAADGGAGDTQYF. The CDR3 bases are TGTGCCGCCGACGGGGGGGCTGGAGATACGCAGTATTTT.

The chain combines TRBV9 with TRBJ2-1; 12 bases are a match to TRBD2. This CDR3 comprises 15 residues. Unmatched junction bases numbered 7, after V lost 5 bases and J lost 7 bases. Germline-derived CDR1 and CDR2 are SGDLS and YYNGEE. CDR3 loop: CASSLAGGPGNEQFF. The CDR3 DNA reads TGTGCCAGCAGTCTAGCGGGGGGGCCGGGTAATGAGCAGTTCTTC.

This clone was detected a few times. This chain uses TRBV28 with TRBJ2-7, with D tentatively TRBD1 (5 bases). Germline V lookup: CDR1 MDHEN, CDR2 SYDVKM. The V and J ends lost 6 bases and 2 bases respectively, with 8 bases between them. The CDR3 runs to 12 residues. CDR3 sequence: CASSPRAYEQYF. The CDR3 region has the DNA TGTGCCAGCAGCCCCAGGGCCTACGAGCAGTACTTC.

V is TRBV11-1 and J is TRBJ2-1, with D perhaps TRBD1 (6 bases). With 4 bases removed from V and 9 bases from J, the gap between germline ends came to 13 bases. Germline CDR1 SGHAT, CDR2 FQDESV (reference sequence). The CDR3 runs to 13 residues. The CDR3 spells CASSSTTGLEQFF. The CDR3 nucleotides are TGTGCCAGCAGCTCGACTACAGGGCTTGAGCAGTTCTTC.

This chain connects TRBV2 to TRBJ2-1; D possibly corresponds to TRBD2 (5 bases). This CDR3 has 15 amino acids. The germline V gene has CDR1 SNHLY and CDR2 FYNNEI. V lost 6 bases and J lost 1, with 13 bases in between. The CDR3 DNA reads as TGTGCCAGCAGGGGAGACTTGGGTTCCTACAATGAGCAGTTCTTC. This sequence encodes CASRGDLGSYNEQFF.